This T cell receptor beta chain was identified in a study of PD-L1 blockade in urothelial cancer. Overall study context: Bladder-origin urothelial cancer in males covered about 90% of the 29 patients. Investigators checked blood 3 weeks (second dose) and 6 weeks after treatment start. Notes on the study in general: Stronger expansion of tumor-associated clones in blood at 3 weeks distinguished durable-benefit patients. Prediction of better survival came from below-median pretreatment blood TCR clonality.

Time point noted: peripheral blood 6 weeks after treatment start. Using immunoSEQ multiplex PCR, the repertoire was profiled, and TCRdb retains in-frame clones only, with some absent. The sample includes around 110,000 clones, around 89% seen only once; the top ten take around 1.7%. On this clone itself: Its target is unknown. The sample carries other DNA sequences with the same CDR3.

The CDR3 has 14 residues. The germline gives CDR1 MDHEN, CDR2 SYDVKM. Trimming stripped 4 bases from V and 1 base from J, with 8 bases between. The receptor was derived from a man between 60 and 75 years old with urothelial cancer. The chain links TRBV28 to TRBJ1-3, with D possibly matching TRBD1 (5 bases). Source: PBMCs, taken around atezolizumab (anti-PD-L1) treatment. The DNA for the CDR3 is TGTGCCAGCAGTTCAGGGACTTCTGGAAACACCATATATTTT. Protein product: CASSSGTSGNTIYF.